Shown below are 12 T cell receptor beta chains from a single sample sequenced in a study of control samples from healthy donors and cancer patients. This table comes from immunoSEQ multiplex PCR, and its TCRdb copy is limited to in-frame clones, with some not included. Of some 410,000 clones listed, 90% are singletons. The specimen was PBMCs. These receptors all come from a man in his forties or fifties with head and neck cancer.

J is TRBJ1-6 and V is TRBV28; D is unresolved. The V end lost 0 bases, the J end lost 7 bases, and 10 bases lay between the germline ends. The CDR3 totals 15 residues. The germline gives CDR1 MDHEN, CDR2 SYDVKM. In nucleotides, the CDR3 is TGTGCCAGCAGTTTATGGACGGGTTCGAATTCACCCCTCCACTTT. It codes for CASSLWTGSNSPLHF.

The CDR3 here is CASGLRDRQETQYF. As DNA, the CDR3 is TGTGCCAGCGGACTCAGGGACAGGCAGGAGACCCAGTACTTC. This chain uses TRBV5-4 with TRBJ2-5; 8 positions agree with TRBD1. CDR1 SGHNT and CDR2 YYREEE come from the germline V gene (reference sequence). V lost 7 bases, J lost 5 bases, and 10 bases stayed unmatched. The CDR3 has 14 amino acids.

The chain uses TRBV30 and TRBJ2-5, with TRBD2 matching over 7 bases. J was trimmed by 4 bases and V by 0 bases; bases with no gene match: 11. This CDR3 is 16 amino acids long. CDR1 and CDR2 (germline): GTSNPN, SVGIG (reference sequence). The CDR3 DNA reads as TGTGCCTGGAGTGTAAACAGCGGGACCTCGGGAGAGACCCAGTACTTC. Amino acids: CAWSVNSGTSGETQYF. Supplemented by reference TRBV30 and TRBJ2-5, the full variable domain reads SQTIHQWPATLVQPVGSPLSLECTVEGTSNPNLYWYRQAAGRGLQLLFYSVGIGQISSEVPQNLSASRPQDRQFILSSKKLLLSDSGFYLCAWSVNSGTSGETQYFGPGTRLLVL.

This rearrangement joins TRBV20-1 to TRBJ2-3, with TRBD2 matching over 9 bases. The CDR3 is 13 residues long. The J segment lost 7 bases and the V segment lost 3 bases, leaving 5 bases of the junction unmatched. Germline V gene sequence: CDR1 DFQATT, CDR2 SNEGSKA (reference sequence). The CDR3 loop is CSASAGGPNTQYF. In DNA, the CDR3 is TGCAGTGCTAGTGCGGGGGGGCCTAATACGCAGTATTTT.

The chain combines TRBV6-5 with TRBJ2-3; D is unclear. Germline V CDR1 and CDR2: MNHEY, SVGAGI. This CDR3 spans 15 amino acids. The V end was cut by 2 bases, the J end by 0 bases, with 9 bases between. For the CDR3, the DNA is TGTGCCAGCAGTTACGGCATCCGGAGCACAGATACGCAGTATTTT. This translates into CASSYGIRSTDTQYF.

The chain carries TRBV27 and TRBJ2-2, with D unresolved. Germline V gene data show CDR1 as MNHEY and CDR2 as SMNVEV (reference sequence). The CDR3 sequence is 15 residues long. Deletions cut 5 bases from V and 6 bases from J, with 16 bases between. This CDR3 reads CASSPASWAAGELFF. The CDR3 bases are TGTGCCAGCAGTCCCGCGAGCTGGGCTGCCGGGGAGCTGTTTTTT.

The chain carries TRBV5-4 and TRBJ1-2; 7 bases map to TRBD1. After removal of 2 bases from V and 1 base from J, the junction contained 11 bases not matched to a gene. The CDR3 loop spans 17 amino acids. Germline V gene data show CDR1 as SGHNT and CDR2 as YYREEE (reference sequence). CDR3 nucleotide sequence: TGTGCCAGCAGCTTCTCCGCGGGACAGAGAGTTAACTATGGCTACACCTTC. Translation: CASSFSAGQRVNYGYTF. The full variable domain, completed using reference TRBV5-4 and TRBJ1-2, is ETGVTQSPTHLIKTRGQQVTLRCSSQSGHNTVSWYQQALGQGPQFIFQYYREEENGRGNFPPRFSGLQFPNYSSELNVNALELDDSALYLCASSFSAGQRVNYGYTFGSGTRLTVV.

V usage is TRBV6-4 and J usage is TRBJ2-7, with D possibly matching TRBD2 (5 bases). V was shortened by 5 bases and J by 3 bases, with 8 bases between the two germline ends. The CDR3 totals 12 residues. Looked up from germline, CDR1 is MRHNA and CDR2 is SNTAGT. The CDR3 protein is CASSWEYYEQYF. The DNA for the CDR3 is TGTGCCAGCAGTTGGGAGTACTACGAGCAGTACTTC.

The chain couples TRBV19 to TRBJ1-4; no clear D gene. CDR1 and CDR2 (germline): LNHDA, SQIVND (reference sequence). V was trimmed by 7 bases and J by 0 bases, leaving 12 bases between them. This CDR3 has 15 residues. The DNA of the CDR3 is TGTGCCAGTAAATCTCCACCCGCAACTAATGAAAAACTGTTTTTT. Translation: CASKSPPATNEKLFF.

The V and J genes are TRBV28 and TRBJ1-1; 10 bases are shared with TRBD1. Germline CDR1 and CDR2: MDHEN and SYDVKM. After removal of 8 bases from V and 4 bases from J, the junction contained 4 bases not matched to a gene. This CDR3 has 13 amino acids. CDR3 sequence reads: CASGWTGGTEAFF. DNA of the CDR3: TGTGCCAGCGGATGGACAGGGGGCACTGAAGCTTTCTTT.

CDR3 amino acids: CSASPLRGSRGRTDTQYF. In DNA, the CDR3 is TGCAGTGCTAGTCCCCTCCGAGGTTCCAGGGGTCGTACAGATACGCAGTATTTT. The V and J genes are TRBV20-1 and TRBJ2-3; perhaps TRBD1 as D (6 bases). The germline V gene has CDR1 DFQATT and CDR2 SNEGSKA (reference sequence). The CDR3 length is 18 residues. V lost 3 bases and J lost 3, with 25 bases in between.

The rearrangement joins TRBV3-1 (or the pseudogene TRBV3-2) to TRBJ1-3; D ambiguous. V lost 2 bases, J lost 0 bases, and 11 bases lay in between. The CDR3 consists of 16 residues. In germline, CDR1 is LGHDT, CDR2 YNNKEL (reference sequence). The DNA for the CDR3 is TGTGCCAGCAGCCAATCCCGCGCCATCTCTGGAAACACCATATATTTT. Translated, it gives CASSQSRAISGNTIYF.